The present entry profiles one T cell receptor (beta chain) with its context. Its specificity is unknown. The same CDR3 arises from other DNA sequences in this sample as well. This entry is derived from a study of cytomegalovirus exposure and HLA in healthy donors. It was with 60 Vbeta and 13 Jbeta primers that the PCR ran. Sequenced by immunoSEQ multiplex PCR; TCRdb stores in-frame clones only, minus some. Of about 190,000 clones in the sample, approximately 84% were seen once. V gave up 0 bases and J gave up 1 base, with 6 bases separating them. The CDR3 has 14 amino acids. Germline-derived CDR1 and CDR2 are SGHRS and YFSETQ. General study points: According to an earlier analysis, most TCR beta V segments yielded productive rearrangements about 90% or about 30% of the time. Associated with cytomegalovirus, according to the listing, were around 170 TCR beta chains.

The TCR originated in a woman aged 50 to 60 in good health and CMV-seropositive. The sample consisted of PBMCs. The J gene is TRBJ2-3, the V gene TRBV5-1; D not certain. The CDR3 coding sequence is TGCGCCAGCAGCTTGGTAGCAGGCACAGATACGCAGTATTTT. Translating it yields CASSLVAGTDTQYF.